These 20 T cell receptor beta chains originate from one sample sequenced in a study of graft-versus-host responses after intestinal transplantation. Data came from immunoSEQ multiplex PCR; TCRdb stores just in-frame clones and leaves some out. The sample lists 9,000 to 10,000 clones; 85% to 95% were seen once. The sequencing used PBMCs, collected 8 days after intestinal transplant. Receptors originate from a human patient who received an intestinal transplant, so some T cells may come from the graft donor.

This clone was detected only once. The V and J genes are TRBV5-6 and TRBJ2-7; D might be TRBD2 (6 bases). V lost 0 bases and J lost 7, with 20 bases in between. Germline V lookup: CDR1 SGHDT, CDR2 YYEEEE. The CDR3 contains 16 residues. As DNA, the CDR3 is TGTGCCAGCAGCTTGGCCACGGCTGCGGGGACGGGGGAGCAGTACTTC. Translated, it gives CASSLATAAGTGEQYF.

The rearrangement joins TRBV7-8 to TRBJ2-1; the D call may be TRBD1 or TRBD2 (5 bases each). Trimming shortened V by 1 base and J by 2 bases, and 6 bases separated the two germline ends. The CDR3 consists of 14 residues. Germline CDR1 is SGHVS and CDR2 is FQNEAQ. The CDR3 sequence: CASSLGDPYNEQFF. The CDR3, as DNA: TGTGCCAGCAGCTTAGGGGACCCCTACAATGAGCAGTTCTTC.

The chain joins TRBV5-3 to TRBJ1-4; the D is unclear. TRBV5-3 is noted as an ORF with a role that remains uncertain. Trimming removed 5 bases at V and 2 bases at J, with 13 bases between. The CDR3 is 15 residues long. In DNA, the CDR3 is TGTGCCAGAAGTTCCCCGGGGTGCACTAATGAAAAACTGTTTTTT. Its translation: CARSSPGCTNEKLFF.

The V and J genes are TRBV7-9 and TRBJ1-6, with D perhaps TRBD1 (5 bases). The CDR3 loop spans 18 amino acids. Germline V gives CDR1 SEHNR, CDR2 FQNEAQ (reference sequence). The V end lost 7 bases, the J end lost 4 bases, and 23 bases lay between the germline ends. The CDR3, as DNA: TGTGCCAGCACACGGGGGGGACTGATTTCCCTTTATAATTCACCCCTCCACTTT. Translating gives CASTRGGLISLYNSPLHF.

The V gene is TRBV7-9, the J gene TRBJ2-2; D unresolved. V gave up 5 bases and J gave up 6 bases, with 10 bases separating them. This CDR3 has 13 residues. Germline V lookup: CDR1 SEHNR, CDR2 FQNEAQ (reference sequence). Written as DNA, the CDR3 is TGTGCCAGCAGCCCTAAATTTGCCGGGGAGCTGTTTTTT. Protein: CASSPKFAGELFF.

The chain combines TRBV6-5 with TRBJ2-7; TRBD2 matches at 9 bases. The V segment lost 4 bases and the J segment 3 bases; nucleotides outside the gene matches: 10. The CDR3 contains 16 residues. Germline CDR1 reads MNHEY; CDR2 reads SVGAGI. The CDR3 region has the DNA TGTGCCAGCAGTTCCGAGAATAGCGGGAGTCACTACGAGCAGTACTTC. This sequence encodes CASSSENSGSHYEQYF.

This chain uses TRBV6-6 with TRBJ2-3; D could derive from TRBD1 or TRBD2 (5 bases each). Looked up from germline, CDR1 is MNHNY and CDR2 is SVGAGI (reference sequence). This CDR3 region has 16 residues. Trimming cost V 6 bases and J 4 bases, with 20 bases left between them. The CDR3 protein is CASSIHGTAKSDTQYF. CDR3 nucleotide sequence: TGTGCCAGCAGCATACACGGGACCGCGAAGTCAGATACGCAGTATTTT.

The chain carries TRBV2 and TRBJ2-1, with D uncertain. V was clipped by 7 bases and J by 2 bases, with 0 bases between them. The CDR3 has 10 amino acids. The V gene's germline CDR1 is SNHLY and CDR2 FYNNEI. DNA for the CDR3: TGTGCCAGCACCTACAATGAGCAGTTCTTC. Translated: CASTYNEQFF. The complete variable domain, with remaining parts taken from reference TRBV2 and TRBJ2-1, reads EPEVTQTPSHQVTQMGQEVILRCVPISNHLYFYWYRQILGQKVEFLVSFYNNEISEKSEIFDDQFSVERPDGSNFTLKIRSTKLEDSAMYFCASTYNEQFFGPGTRLTVL.

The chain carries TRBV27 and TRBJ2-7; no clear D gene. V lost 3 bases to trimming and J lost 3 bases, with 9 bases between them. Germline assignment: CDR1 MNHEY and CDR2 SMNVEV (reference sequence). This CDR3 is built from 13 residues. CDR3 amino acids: CASSFYTGYEQYF. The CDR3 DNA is TGTGCCAGCAGTTTTTATACGGGCTACGAGCAGTACTTC.

The CDR3 here is CASCPEGSGGYTF. CDR3 nucleotides: TGTGCCAGCTGCCCGGAGGGGTCGGGGGGCTACACCTTC. The genes are TRBV7-9 and TRBJ1-2; maybe TRBD1 (5 bases). V dropped 8 bases and J dropped 8 bases, with 18 bases sitting between them. The germline V gene has CDR1 SEHNR and CDR2 FQNEAQ (reference sequence). The length of the CDR3 is 13 residues. The full variable domain, with the rest looked up from reference TRBV7-9 and TRBJ1-2, is DTGVSQNPRHKITKRGQNVTFRCDPISEHNRLYWYRQTLGQGPEFLTYFQNEAQLEKSRLLSDRFSAERPKGSFSTLEIQRTEQGDSAMYLCASCPEGSGGYTFGSGTRLTVV.

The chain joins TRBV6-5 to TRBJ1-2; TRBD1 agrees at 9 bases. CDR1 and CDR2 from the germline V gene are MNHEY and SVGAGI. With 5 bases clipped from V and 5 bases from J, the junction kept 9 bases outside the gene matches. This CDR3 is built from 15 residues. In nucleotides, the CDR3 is TGTGCCAGCAGTAGCCGGGACAGGGTGACATATGGCTACACCTTC. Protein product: CASSSRDRVTYGYTF.

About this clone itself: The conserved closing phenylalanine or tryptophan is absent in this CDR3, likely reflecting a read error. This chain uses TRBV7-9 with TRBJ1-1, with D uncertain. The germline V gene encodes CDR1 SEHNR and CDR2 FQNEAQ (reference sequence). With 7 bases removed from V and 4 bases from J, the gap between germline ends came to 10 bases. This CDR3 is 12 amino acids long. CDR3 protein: CASTAVVTEAFL. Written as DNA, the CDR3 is TGTGCCAGCACCGCGGTGGTCACTGAAGCTTTCCTT.

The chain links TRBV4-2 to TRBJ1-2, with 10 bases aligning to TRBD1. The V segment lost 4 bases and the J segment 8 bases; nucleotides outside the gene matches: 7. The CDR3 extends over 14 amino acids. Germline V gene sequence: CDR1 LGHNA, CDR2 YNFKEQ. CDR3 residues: CASSPDRGTLGYTF. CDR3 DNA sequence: TGTGCCAGCAGCCCGGACAGGGGGACGCTAGGCTACACCTTC.

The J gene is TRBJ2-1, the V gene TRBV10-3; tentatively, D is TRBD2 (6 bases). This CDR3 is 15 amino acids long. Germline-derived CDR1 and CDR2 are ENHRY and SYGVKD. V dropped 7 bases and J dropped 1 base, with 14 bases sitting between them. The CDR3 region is CAITRGGNSYNEQFF. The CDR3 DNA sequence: TGTGCCATCACCCGGGGAGGAAATTCCTACAATGAGCAGTTCTTC.

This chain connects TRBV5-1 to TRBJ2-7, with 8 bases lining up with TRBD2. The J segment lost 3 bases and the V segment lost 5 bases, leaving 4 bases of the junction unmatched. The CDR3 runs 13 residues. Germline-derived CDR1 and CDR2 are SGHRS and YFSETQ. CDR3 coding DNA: TGCGCCAGCAGGGAGCGGGAGTTCTACGAGCAGTACTTC. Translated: CASREREFYEQYF.

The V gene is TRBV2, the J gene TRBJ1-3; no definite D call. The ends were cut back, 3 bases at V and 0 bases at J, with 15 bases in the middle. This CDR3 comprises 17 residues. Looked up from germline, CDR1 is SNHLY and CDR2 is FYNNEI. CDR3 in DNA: TGTGCCAGCAGTGAGAGGGTGGCGCAGGTCTCTGGAAACACCATATATTTT. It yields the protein CASSERVAQVSGNTIYF.

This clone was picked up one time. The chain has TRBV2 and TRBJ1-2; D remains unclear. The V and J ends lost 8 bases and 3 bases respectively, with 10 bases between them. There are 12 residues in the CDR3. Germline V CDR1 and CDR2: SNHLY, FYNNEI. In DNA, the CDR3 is TGTGCCAGCGGTTTCTTGTACTATGGCTACACCTTC. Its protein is CASGFLYYGYTF.

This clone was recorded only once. The CDR3 bases are TGTGCCAGCAGCCAGTTACCGGGGGAGGAGTATTTT. This codes for CASSQLPGEEYF. The V gene is TRBV5-6, the J gene TRBJ2-3, with D tentatively TRBD2 (6 bases). The germline V and J ends were trimmed by 4 bases and 13 bases, with 16 bases remaining between them. Germline-derived CDR1 and CDR2 are SGHDT and YYEEEE. This CDR3 contains 12 residues.

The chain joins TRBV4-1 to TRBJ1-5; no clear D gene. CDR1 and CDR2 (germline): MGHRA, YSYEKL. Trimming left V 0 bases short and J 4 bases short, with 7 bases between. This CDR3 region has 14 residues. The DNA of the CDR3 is TGCGCCAGCAGCCAAGATCGGGGTAATCAGCCCCAGCATTTT. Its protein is CASSQDRGNQPQHF.

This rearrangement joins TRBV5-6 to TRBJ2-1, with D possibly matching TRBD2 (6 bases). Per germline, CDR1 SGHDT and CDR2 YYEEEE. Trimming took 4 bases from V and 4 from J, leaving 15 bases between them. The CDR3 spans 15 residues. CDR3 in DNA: TGTGCCAGCAGCCCCGCTAGCGTCCTATACAATGAGCAGTTCTTC. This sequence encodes CASSPASVLYNEQFF.